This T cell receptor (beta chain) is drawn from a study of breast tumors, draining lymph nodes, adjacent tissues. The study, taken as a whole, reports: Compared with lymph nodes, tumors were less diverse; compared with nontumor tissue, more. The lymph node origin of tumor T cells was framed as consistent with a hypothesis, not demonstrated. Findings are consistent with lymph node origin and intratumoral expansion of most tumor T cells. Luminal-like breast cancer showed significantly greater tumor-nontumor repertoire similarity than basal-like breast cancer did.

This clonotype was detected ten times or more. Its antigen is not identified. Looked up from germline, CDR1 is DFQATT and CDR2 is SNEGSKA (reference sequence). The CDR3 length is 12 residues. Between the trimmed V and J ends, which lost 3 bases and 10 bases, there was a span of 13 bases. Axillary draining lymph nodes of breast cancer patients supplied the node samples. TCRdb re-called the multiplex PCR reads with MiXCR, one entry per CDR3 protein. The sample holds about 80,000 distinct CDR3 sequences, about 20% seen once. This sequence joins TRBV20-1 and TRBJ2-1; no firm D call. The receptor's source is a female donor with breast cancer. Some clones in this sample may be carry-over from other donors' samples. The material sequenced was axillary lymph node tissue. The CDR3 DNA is TGCAGTGCTAGGGGGTGGGAACGCGAGCAGTTCTTC. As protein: CSARGWEREQFF.